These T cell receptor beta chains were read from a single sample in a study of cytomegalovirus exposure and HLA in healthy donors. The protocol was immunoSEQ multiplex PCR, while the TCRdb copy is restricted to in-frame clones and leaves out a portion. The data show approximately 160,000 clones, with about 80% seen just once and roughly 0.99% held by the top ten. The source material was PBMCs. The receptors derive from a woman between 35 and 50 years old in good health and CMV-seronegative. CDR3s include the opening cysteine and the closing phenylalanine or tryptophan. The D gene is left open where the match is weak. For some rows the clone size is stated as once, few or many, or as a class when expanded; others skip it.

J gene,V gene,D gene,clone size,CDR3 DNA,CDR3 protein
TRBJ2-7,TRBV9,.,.,TGTGCCAGCAGCGTAGCTAGAAGAAAAAGCTCCTACGAGCAGTACTTC,CASSVARRKSSYEQYF
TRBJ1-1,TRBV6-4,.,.,TGTGCCAGCAGTGAACAGCAGAACACTGAAGCTTTCTTT,CASSEQQNTEAFF
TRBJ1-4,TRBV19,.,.,TGTGCCAGTAGTGGGGCCGACAGCCCTAATGAAAAACTGTTTTTT,CASSGADSPNEKLFF
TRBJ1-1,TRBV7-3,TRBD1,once,TGTGCCAGCAGCTTCTCCGGGACAGGGGATGAAGCTTTCTTT,CASSFSGTGDEAFF
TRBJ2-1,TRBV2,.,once,TGTGCCAGTAGAGGACTGAACAATGAGCAGTTCTTC,CASRGLNNEQFF
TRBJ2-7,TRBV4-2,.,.,TGTGCCAGCAGCCAAGGAGTCTACGAGCAGTACTTC,CASSQGVYEQYF
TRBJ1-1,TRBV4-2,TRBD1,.,TGTGCCAGCAGCCAAGGGTTGAATTCCGTGACAGGGAACGTGAACACTGAAGCTTTCTTT,CASSQGLNSVTGNVNTEAFF
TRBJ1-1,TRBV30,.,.,TGTGCCTGGAGGGGGGGGGCTTGGAACACTGAAGCTTTCTTT,CAWRGGAWNTEAFF
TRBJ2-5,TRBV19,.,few,TGTGCCAGTAGCATTAGCGCGGTGGAGACCCAGTACTTC,CASSISAVETQYF
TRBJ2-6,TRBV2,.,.,TGTGCCAGCAGCGGTCTGGGGGGTGTCAACGTCCTGACTTTC,CASSGLGGVNVLTF
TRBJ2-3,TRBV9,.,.,TGTGCCAGCAGCGGACCTCAGGGGACGGGCACAGATACGCAGTATTTT,CASSGPQGTGTDTQYF
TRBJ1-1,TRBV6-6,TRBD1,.,TGTGCCAGCAGTTCCGGACAGGGAACTGAAGCTTTCTTT,CASSSGQGTEAFF
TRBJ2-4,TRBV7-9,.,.,TGTGCCAGCAGCATAGGTGGGGCGGACCCTCACAAAAACATTCAGTACTTC,CASSIGGADPHKNIQYF
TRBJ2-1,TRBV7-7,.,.,TGTGCTAGCAGCCGTGGGACTTCGGGGTCCTACAATGAGCAGTTCTTC,CASSRGTSGSYNEQFF